The rows below give T cell receptor beta chains drawn from one sample of a study of radiation and T cells in renal cell carcinoma. The data were produced by immunoSEQ multiplex PCR, yet TCRdb's version contains in-frame clones alone and is incomplete. The data hold about 130,000 clones, with around nine tenths observed a single time. Source: blood, taken from a patient whose treatment included radiotherapy and nephrectomy. The receptors were sampled from a woman aged 50 to 60 with renal cell carcinoma. Each CDR3 is given with its conserved first and last residue. A D gene is named only where the DNA matches it firmly. Some rows have no size entry. The others give once, few or many, or a class for an expanded clone.

clone_size,j_call,v_call,d_call,cdr3_aa,cdr3_nt
NA,TRBJ2-1,TRBV5-4,NA,CASSLGGGYSNEQFF,TGTGCCAGCAGCTTGGGGGGGGGCTACTCCAATGAGCAGTTCTTC
NA,TRBJ1-2,TRBV6-5,NA,CASSYSETVVWHYTF,TGTGCCAGCAGTTACTCGGAGACAGTAGTCTGGCACTACACCTTC
NA,TRBJ2-2,TRBV5-4,NA,CASRRDPAGTGELFF,TGTGCCAGCAGACGGGACCCCGCGGGCACCGGGGAGCTGTTTTTT
NA,TRBJ1-5,TRBV2,NA,CASSEGGTGQPQHF,TGTGCCAGCAGTGAAGGCGGGACTGGGCAGCCCCAGCATTTT
NA,TRBJ2-1,TRBV19,TRBD1,CASKVGQGAWGEQFF,TGTGCCAGTAAAGTAGGGCAGGGGGCATGGGGTGAGCAGTTCTTC
NA,TRBJ1-2,TRBV5-6,NA,CASSEGGRSSGYTF,TGTGCCAGCAGTGAGGGAGGGAGGAGTAGTGGCTACACCTTC
NA,TRBJ2-1,TRBV5-1,TRBD1,CASSLGVDRGFNEQFF,TGCGCCAGCAGCTTGGGGGTAGACAGGGGGTTCAATGAGCAGTTCTTC
NA,TRBJ1-2,TRBV5-6,TRBD1,CASSLPQGAGYDGYTF,TGTGCCAGCAGCCTTCCTCAGGGGGCTGGGTATGATGGCTACACCTTC
NA,TRBJ2-7,TRBV7-7,TRBD1,CASSLGQGANYEQYF,TGTGCTAGCAGCTTAGGACAGGGGGCGAACTACGAGCAGTACTTC
NA,TRBJ1-4,TRBV7-2,NA,CASSLRKMVATNEKLFF,TGTGCCAGCAGCCTACGCAAAATGGTAGCAACTAATGAAAAACTGTTTTTT
once,TRBJ2-2,TRBV20-1,NA,CSASRAGELFF,TGCAGTGCTAGCAGGGCCGGGGAGCTGTTTTTT
NA,TRBJ1-4,TRBV4-2,NA,CASSQDFWAGGSTNEKLFF,TGTGCCAGCAGCCAAGATTTTTGGGCTGGAGGGTCAACTAATGAAAAACTGTTTTTT
NA,TRBJ1-1,TRBV19,NA,CASSPPGGWPAEAFF,TGTGCCAGTAGTCCCCCCGGGGGGTGGCCGGCTGAAGCTTTCTTT
NA,TRBJ1-3,TRBV9,TRBD1,CASSVGPGTDGNTIYF,TGTGCCAGCAGCGTAGGCCCCGGGACAGACGGAAACACCATATATTTT
few,TRBJ1-5,TRBV6-6,TRBD1,CASRRTGRNQPQHF,TGTGCCAGCAGAAGGACAGGGCGCAATCAGCCCCAGCATTTT
NA,TRBJ1-4,TRBV9,TRBD1,CASSVSGTGEEKLFF,TGTGCCAGCAGCGTAAGTGGAACAGGGGAAGAAAAACTGTTTTTT
NA,TRBJ1-2,TRBV15,NA,CATSRALGGDYGYTF,TGTGCCACCAGCAGAGCCTTAGGGGGGGACTATGGCTACACCTTC
NA,TRBJ2-1,TRBV14,NA,CASSQRLDWTNNEQFF,TGTGCCAGCAGCCAACGCCTAGATTGGACAAACAATGAGCAGTTCTTC
NA,TRBJ2-1,TRBV15,TRBD2,CATSGRGGPLNEQFF,TGTGCCACCAGCGGACGGGGGGGCCCCCTTAATGAGCAGTTCTTC
NA,TRBJ1-2,TRBV6-5,NA,CASSYRGFDYGYTF,TGTGCCAGCAGTTACAGGGGGTTTGACTATGGCTACACCTTC
NA,TRBJ2-7,TRBV29-1,TRBD1,CSAGLRGQGVYEQYF,TGCAGCGCTGGCCTGCGAGGACAGGGAGTCTACGAGCAGTACTTC
once,TRBJ2-1,TRBV7-2,NA,CASSSHNEQFF,TGTGCCAGCAGCTCCCACAATGAGCAGTTCTTC
few,TRBJ2-7,TRBV7-8,NA,CASSLRDEQYF,TGTGCCAGCAGCTTACGTGACGAGCAGTACTTC
once,TRBJ2-5,TRBV19,TRBD2,CASRMTSGGGQETQYF,TGTGCCAGTAGGATGACTAGCGGGGGGGGACAAGAGACCCAGTACTTC
once,TRBJ2-7,TRBV19,NA,CASSIGRVSEQYF,TGTGCCAGTAGTATAGGCAGGGTCAGCGAGCAGTACTTC
NA,TRBJ2-3,TRBV6-1,TRBD2,CASREPAGGLTDTQYF,TGTGCCAGCAGGGAACCAGCGGGGGGGCTCACAGATACGCAGTATTTT
NA,TRBJ2-7,TRBV25-1,TRBD1,CASNLPGQDEQYF,TGTGCCAGCAACCTTCCGGGACAGGACGAGCAGTACTTC
NA,TRBJ1-4,TRBV7-2,NA,CASSWTSTNEKLFF,TGTGCCAGCAGCTGGACATCCACTAATGAAAAACTGTTTTTT
once,TRBJ2-6,TRBV13,NA,CASGSLISGANVLTF,TGTGCCAGCGGATCCCTAATCTCTGGGGCCAACGTCCTGACTTTC
NA,TRBJ2-7,TRBV29-1,NA,CSAKQGRYEQYF,TGCAGCGCCAAGCAGGGGAGGTACGAGCAGTACTTC
NA,TRBJ1-1,TRBV28,NA,CASSLGYGNTEAFF,TGTGCCAGCAGTCTAGGGTACGGGAACACTGAAGCTTTCTTT
NA,TRBJ1-1,TRBV29-1,NA,CSSDRAFF,TGCAGCTCCGACAGAGCTTTCTTT
NA,TRBJ2-5,TRBV18,NA,CASSLREGETQYF,TGTGCCAGCTCACTTCGTGAGGGAGAGACCCAGTACTTC
NA,TRBJ2-5,TRBV2,NA,CASNEGLQETQYF,TGTGCCAGCAATGAGGGACTCCAAGAGACCCAGTACTTC
NA,TRBJ1-3,TRBV6-1,NA,CASSEVGRNTIYF,TGTGCCAGCAGTGAAGTTGGCCGAAACACCATATATTTT
few,TRBJ2-5,TRBV5-6,NA,CASSSGDGETQYF,TGTGCCAGCAGCTCCGGGGATGGGGAGACCCAGTACTTC
NA,TRBJ1-2,TRBV5-6,NA,CASSSAPGYEKNYGYTF,TGTGCCAGCAGCTCGGCGCCAGGGTACGAAAAAAACTATGGCTACACCTTC
NA,TRBJ1-3,TRBV7-8,NA,CASSLGGGRQISGNTIYF,TGTGCCAGCAGCTTAGGTGGCGGGCGCCAGATCTCTGGAAACACCATATATTTT
NA,TRBJ2-7,TRBV6-5,TRBD1,CASSLAGTGRNEQYF,TGTGCCAGCAGTTTGGCTGGGACAGGTAGAAACGAGCAGTACTTC
NA,TRBJ2-3,TRBV5-6,TRBD2,CASSPAGGVTDTQYF,TGTGCCAGCAGCCCCGCCGGGGGGGTCACAGATACGCAGTATTTT
NA,TRBJ2-7,TRBV2,TRBD2,CASRQMTSGVYEQYF,TGTGCCAGCAGACAAATGACTAGCGGGGTCTACGAGCAGTACTTC
NA,TRBJ2-7,TRBV5-4,NA,CASSHPDGYEQYF,TGTGCCAGCAGCCACCCAGACGGTTACGAGCAGTACTTC
NA,TRBJ2-2,TRBV18,NA,CASSGSAVAGELFF,TGTGCCAGCTCGGGGTCAGCGGTGGCCGGGGAGCTGTTTTTT
once,TRBJ2-2,TRBV11-1,NA,CASSFEGGRSGELFF,TGTGCCAGCAGCTTTGAAGGAGGCAGGTCCGGGGAGCTGTTTTTT
NA,TRBJ2-7,TRBV18,NA,CASSQNYEQYF,TGTGCCAGCTCACAAAACTACGAGCAGTACTTC
NA,TRBJ2-7,TRBV6-5,TRBD1,CASSYSDRGTYEQYF,TGTGCCAGCAGTTACTCTGACAGGGGGACCTACGAGCAGTACTTC
NA,TRBJ2-7,TRBV5-5,NA,CASSFRRLELATYEQYF,TGTGCCAGCAGCTTCCGCAGATTGGAACTAGCCACCTACGAGCAGTACTTC
NA,TRBJ1-5,TRBV2,NA,CASSTGHPNQPQHF,TGTGCCAGCAGTACGGGACATCCGAATCAGCCCCAGCATTTT
few,TRBJ1-6,TRBV7-8,NA,CASSSYRASNSPLHF,TGTGCCAGCAGCTCCTACAGGGCTTCGAATTCACCCCTCCACTTT
NA,TRBJ1-6,TRBV9,NA,CASSVERDSPLHF,TGTGCCAGCAGCGTAGAAAGGGATTCACCCCTCCACTTT
NA,TRBJ1-5,TRBV9,NA,CASSAWGNQPQHF,TGTGCCAGCAGCGCTTGGGGGAATCAGCCCCAGCATTTT
NA,TRBJ2-5,TRBV19,NA,CASSISGRAQETQYF,TGTGCCAGTAGTATTTCCGGCAGGGCCCAAGAGACCCAGTACTTC
NA,TRBJ2-1,TRBV4-1,TRBD2,CASSPIMVAGGPYNEQFF,TGCGCCAGCAGCCCAATTATGGTAGCGGGGGGGCCCTACAATGAGCAGTTCTTC
NA,TRBJ1-5,TRBV7-9,NA,CASSLGSGGGQPQHF,TGTGCCAGCAGCTTAGGTTCTGGGGGTGGCCAGCCCCAGCATTTT